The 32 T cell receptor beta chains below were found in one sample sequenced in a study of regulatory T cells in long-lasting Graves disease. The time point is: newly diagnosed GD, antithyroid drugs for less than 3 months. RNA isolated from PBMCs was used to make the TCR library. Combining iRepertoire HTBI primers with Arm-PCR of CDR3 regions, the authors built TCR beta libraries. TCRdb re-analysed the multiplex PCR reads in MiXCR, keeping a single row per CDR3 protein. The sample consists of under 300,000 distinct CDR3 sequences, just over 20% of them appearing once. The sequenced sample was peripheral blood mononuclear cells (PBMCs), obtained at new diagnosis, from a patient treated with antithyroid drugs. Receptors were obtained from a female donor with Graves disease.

The CDR3 region is CASSPGQGSFEQFF. DNA of the CDR3: TGTGCCAGCAGCCCGGGACAGGGATCATTCGAGCAGTTCTTC. This chain uses TRBV7-2 with TRBJ2-1; 9 bases fit TRBD1. CDR1 and CDR2 (germline): SGHTA, FQGNSA. Unmatched junction bases numbered 9, after V lost 5 bases and J lost 10 bases. The length of the CDR3 is 14 residues.

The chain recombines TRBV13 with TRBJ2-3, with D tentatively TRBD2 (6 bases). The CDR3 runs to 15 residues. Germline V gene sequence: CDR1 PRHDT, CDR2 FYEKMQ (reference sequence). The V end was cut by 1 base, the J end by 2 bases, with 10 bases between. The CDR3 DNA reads TGTGCCAGCAGCTTAGCGGGGGACCCCACAGATACGCAGTATTTT. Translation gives CASSLAGDPTDTQYF.

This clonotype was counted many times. The DNA for the CDR3 is TGTGCCAGCAGCTCCACTTTTCGGGGGATTACTGAAAAACTGTTTTTT. Translating it yields CASSSTFRGITEKLFF. J is TRBJ1-4 and V is TRBV3-2; the D call of TRBD1 is as the table states it, not checked on the DNA. TRBV3-2 is a pseudogene. The CDR3 runs 16 residues.

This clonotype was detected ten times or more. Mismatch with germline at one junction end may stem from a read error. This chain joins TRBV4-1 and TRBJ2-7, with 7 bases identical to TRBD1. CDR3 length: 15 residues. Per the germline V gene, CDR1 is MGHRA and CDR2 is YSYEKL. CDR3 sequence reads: CTSSPRQGEPYEQYF. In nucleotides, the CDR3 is TGCACCAGCAGCCCCCGACAGGGCGAGCCCTACGAGCAGTACTTC.

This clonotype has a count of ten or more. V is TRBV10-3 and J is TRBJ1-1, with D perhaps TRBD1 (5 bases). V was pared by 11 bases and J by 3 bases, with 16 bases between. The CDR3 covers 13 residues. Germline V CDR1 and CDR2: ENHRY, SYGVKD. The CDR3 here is CAVLGGLDTEAFF. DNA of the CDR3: TGTGCCGTTCTGGGGGGGTTGGACACTGAAGCTTTCTTT.

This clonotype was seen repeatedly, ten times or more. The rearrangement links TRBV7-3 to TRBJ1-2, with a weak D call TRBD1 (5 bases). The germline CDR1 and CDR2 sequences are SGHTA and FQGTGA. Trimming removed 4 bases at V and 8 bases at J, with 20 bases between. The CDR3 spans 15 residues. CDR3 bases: TGTGCCAGCAGCTCGCCCGGGACGGAGCATCGAGGCTACACCTTC. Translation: CASSSPGTEHRGYTF.

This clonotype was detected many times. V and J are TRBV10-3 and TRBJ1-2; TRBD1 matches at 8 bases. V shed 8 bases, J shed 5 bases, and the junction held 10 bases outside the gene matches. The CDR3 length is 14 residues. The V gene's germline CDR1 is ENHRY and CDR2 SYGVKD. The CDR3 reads CAIRSGTGRYGYTF. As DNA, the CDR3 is TGTGCCATCCGGTCCGGGACAGGTCGATATGGCTACACCTTC.

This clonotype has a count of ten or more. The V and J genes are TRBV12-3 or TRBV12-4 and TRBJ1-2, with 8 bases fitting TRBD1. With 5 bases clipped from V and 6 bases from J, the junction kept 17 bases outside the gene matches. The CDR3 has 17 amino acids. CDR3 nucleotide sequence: TGTGCCAGCAGTCAAAACAGGGGGGGACATTTAGGACATGGCTACACCTTC. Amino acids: CASSQNRGGHLGHGYTF.

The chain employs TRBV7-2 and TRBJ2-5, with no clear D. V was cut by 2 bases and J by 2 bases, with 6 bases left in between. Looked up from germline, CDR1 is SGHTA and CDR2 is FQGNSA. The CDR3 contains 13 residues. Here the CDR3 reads CASSLHVQETQYF. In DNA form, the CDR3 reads TGTGCCAGCAGCTTACATGTTCAAGAGACCCAGTACTTC.

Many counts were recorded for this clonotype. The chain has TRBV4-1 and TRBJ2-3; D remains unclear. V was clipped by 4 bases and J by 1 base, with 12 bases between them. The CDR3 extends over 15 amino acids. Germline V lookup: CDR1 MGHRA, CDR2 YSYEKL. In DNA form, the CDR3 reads TGCGCCAGCAGCCCGCAGGAACAGCGCACAGATACGCAGTATTTT. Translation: CASSPQEQRTDTQYF.

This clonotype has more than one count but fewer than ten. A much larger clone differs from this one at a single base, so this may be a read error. CDR3 residues: CSARDRPGQYF. DNA for the CDR3: TGCAGTGCTAGAGACCGACCCGGTCAGTACTTC. This rearrangement joins TRBV20-1 to TRBJ2-7; D unresolved. This CDR3 region has 11 residues. Germline CDR1 is DFQATT and CDR2 is SNEGSKA (reference sequence). V lost 0 bases and J 10 bases, leaving 10 bases between the germline ends.

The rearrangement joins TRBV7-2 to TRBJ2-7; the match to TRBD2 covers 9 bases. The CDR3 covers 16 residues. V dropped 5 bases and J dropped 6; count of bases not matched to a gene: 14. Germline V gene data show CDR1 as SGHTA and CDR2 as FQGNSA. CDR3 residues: CASSLWGLAGPVEQYF. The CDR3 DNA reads TGTGCCAGCAGCCTATGGGGGCTAGCGGGACCTGTCGAGCAGTACTTC.

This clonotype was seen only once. CDR3 nucleotide sequence: TGTGCCAGCAGCTCTACGGGGGCCAAGACCCAGTACTTC. Translation: CASSSTGAKTQYF. The V and J genes are TRBV5-4 and TRBJ2-5; D assignment may be TRBD1 or TRBD2 (6 bases each). The germline gives CDR1 SGHNT, CDR2 YYREEE (reference sequence). Trimming took off 3 bases at V and 6 bases at J, with 12 bases between the two ends. CDR3 length: 13 residues. Using reference TRBV5-4 and TRBJ2-5 for the parts outside the CDR3, the full variable domain is ETGVTQSPTHLIKTRGQQVTLRCSSQSGHNTVSWYQQALGQGPQFIFQYYREEENGRGNFPPRFSGLQFPNYSSELNVNALELDDSALYLCASSSTGAKTQYFGPGTRLLVL.

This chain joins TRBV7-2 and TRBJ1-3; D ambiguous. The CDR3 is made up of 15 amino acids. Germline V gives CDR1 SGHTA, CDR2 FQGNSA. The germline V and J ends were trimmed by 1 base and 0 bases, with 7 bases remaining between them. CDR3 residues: CASSLGISSGNTIYF. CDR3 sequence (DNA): TGTGCCAGCAGCTTAGGCATAAGCTCTGGAAACACCATATATTTT.

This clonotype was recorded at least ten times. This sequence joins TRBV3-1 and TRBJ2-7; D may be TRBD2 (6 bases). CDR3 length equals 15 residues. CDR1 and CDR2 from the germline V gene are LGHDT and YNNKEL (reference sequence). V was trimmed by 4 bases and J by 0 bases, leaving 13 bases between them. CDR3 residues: CASSLRDFFSYEQYF. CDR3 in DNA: TGTGCCAGCAGCCTCCGGGACTTTTTCTCCTACGAGCAGTACTTC.

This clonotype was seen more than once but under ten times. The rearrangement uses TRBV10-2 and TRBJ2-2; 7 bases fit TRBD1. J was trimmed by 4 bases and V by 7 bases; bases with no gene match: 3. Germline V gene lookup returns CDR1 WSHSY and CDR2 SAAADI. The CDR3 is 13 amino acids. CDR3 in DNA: TGCGCCAGCAAACAGGGGTTCACCGGGGAGCTGTTTTTT. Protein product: CASKQGFTGELFF.

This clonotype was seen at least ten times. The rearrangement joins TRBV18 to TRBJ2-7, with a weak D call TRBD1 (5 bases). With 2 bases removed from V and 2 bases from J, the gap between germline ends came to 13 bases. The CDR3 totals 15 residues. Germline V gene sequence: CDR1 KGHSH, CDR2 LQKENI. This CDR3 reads CASSPSREVTYEQYF. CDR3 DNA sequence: TGTGCCAGCTCACCATCCAGGGAAGTTACCTACGAGCAGTACTTC.

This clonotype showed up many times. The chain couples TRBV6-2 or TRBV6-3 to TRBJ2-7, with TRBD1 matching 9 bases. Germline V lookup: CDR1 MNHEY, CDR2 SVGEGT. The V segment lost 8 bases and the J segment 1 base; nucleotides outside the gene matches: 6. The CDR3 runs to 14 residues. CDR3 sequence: CASDSGTGSYEQYF. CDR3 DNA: TGTGCCAGCGATTCCGGGACAGGGTCCTACGAGCAGTACTTC.

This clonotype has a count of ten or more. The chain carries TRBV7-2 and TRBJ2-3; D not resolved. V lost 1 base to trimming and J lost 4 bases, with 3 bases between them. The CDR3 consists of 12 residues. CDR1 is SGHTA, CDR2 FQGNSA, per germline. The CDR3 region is CASSLDADTQYF. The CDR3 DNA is TGTGCCAGCAGCTTAGACGCAGATACGCAGTATTTT.

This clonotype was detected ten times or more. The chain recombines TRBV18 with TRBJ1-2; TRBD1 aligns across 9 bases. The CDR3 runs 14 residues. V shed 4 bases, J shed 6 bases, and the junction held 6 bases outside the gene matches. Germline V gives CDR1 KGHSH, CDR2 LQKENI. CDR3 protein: CASSRDRAFDGYTF. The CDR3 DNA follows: TGTGCCAGCTCACGGGACAGGGCATTTGATGGCTACACCTTC.

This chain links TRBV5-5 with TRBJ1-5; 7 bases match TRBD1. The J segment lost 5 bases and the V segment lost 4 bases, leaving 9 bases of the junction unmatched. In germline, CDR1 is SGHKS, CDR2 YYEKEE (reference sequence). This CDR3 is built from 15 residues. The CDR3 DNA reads TGTGCCAGCAGCACGATACAGGGGAAGGATCAGCCCCAGCATTTT. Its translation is CASSTIQGKDQPQHF.

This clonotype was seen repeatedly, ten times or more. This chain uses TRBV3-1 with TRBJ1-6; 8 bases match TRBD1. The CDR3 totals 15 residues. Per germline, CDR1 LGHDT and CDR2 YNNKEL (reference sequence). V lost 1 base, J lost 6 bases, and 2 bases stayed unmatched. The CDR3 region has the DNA TGTGCCAGCAGCCAAGGACAGGGGTCTAATTCACCCCTCCACTTT. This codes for CASSQGQGSNSPLHF.

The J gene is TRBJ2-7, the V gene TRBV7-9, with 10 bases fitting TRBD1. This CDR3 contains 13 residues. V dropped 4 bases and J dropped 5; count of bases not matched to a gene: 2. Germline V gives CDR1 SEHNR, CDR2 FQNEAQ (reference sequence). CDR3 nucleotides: TGTGCCAGCAGCTCTGGGACAGGGGACGAGCAGTACTTC. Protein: CASSSGTGDEQYF.

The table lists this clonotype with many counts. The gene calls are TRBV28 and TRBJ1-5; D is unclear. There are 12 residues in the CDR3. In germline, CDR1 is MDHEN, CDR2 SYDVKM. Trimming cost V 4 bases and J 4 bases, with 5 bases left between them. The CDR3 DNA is TGTGCCAGCAGTTCATTTAATCAGCCCCAGCATTTT. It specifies CASSSFNQPQHF.

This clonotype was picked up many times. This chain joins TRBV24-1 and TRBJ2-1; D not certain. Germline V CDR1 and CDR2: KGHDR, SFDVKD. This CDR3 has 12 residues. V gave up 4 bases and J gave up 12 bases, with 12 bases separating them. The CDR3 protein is CATSDPGGRQFF. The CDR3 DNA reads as TGTGCCACCAGTGACCCCGGCGGAAGGCAGTTCTTC.

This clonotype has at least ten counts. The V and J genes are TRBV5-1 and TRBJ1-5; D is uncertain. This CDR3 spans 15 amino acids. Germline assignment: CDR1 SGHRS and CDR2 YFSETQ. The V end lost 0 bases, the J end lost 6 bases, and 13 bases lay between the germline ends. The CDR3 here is CASSLDLIGGQPQHF. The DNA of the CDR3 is TGCGCCAGCAGCTTGGACTTAATTGGCGGTCAGCCCCAGCATTTT. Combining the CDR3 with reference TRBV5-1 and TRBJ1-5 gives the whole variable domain KAGVTQTPRYLIKTRGQQVTLSCSPISGHRSVSWYQQTPGQGLQFLFEYFSETQRNKGNFPGRFSGRQFSNSRSEMNVSTLELGDSALYLCASSLDLIGGQPQHFGDGTRLSIL.

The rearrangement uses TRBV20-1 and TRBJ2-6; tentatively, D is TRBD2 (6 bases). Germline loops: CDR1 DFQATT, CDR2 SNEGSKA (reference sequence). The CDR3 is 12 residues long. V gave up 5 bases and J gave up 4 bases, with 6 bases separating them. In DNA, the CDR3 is TGCAGTGCTGGAGGGGGGGCCAACGTCCTGACTTTC. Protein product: CSAGGGANVLTF.

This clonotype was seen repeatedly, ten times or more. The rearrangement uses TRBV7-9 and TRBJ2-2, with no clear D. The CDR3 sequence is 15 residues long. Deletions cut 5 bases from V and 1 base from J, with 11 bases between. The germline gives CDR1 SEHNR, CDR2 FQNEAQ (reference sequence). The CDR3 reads CASSPESRNTGELFF. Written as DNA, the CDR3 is TGTGCCAGCAGCCCGGAATCAAGGAACACCGGGGAGCTGTTTTTT.

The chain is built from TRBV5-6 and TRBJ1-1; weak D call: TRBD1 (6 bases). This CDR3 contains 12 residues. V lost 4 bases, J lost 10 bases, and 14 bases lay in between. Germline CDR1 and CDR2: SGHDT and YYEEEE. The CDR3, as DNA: TGTGCCAGCAGCGGGGGGCCGGTTGCAGCTTTCTTT. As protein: CASSGGPVAAFF. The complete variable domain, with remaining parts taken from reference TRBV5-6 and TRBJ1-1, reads DAGVTQSPTHLIKTRGQQVTLRCSPKSGHDTVSWYQQALGQGPQFIFQYYEEEERQRGNFPDRFSGHQFPNYSSELNVNALLLGDSALYLCASSGGPVAAFFGQGTRLTVV.

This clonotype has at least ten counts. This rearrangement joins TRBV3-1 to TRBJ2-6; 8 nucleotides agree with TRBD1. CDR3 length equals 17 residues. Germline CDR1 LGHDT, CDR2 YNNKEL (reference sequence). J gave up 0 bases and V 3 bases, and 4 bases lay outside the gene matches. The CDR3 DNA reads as TGTGCCAGCAGCCACCCTACAGGGGGCTCTGGGGCCAACGTCCTGACTTTC. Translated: CASSHPTGGSGANVLTF.

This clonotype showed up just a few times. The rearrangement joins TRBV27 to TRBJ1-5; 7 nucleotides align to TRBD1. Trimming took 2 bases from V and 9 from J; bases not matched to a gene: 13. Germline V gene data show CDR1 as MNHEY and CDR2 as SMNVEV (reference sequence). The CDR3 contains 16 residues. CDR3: CASSLIGQVQSRPQHF. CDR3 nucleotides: TGTGCCAGCAGTTTAATAGGACAGGTTCAAAGTCGGCCCCAGCATTTT.

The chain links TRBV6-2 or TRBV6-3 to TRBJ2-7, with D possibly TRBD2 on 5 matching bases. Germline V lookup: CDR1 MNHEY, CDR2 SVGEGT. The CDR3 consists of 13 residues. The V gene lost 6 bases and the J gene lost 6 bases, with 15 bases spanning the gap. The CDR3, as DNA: TGTGCCAGCAGGGCGGGTATTGGGTCCGAGCAGTACTTC. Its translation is CASRAGIGSEQYF.